A selection of T cell receptor beta chains follows, all from one sample in a study of cytomegalovirus exposure and HLA in healthy donors. Clones were sequenced by immunoSEQ multiplex PCR, and TCRdb holds only the in-frame ones, with some missing. Among roughly 90,000 clones listed, over 75% were seen once. Source material: PBMCs. These receptors all come from a man aged 30 to 39 in good health and CMV-seronegative. CDR3s include the opening cysteine and the closing phenylalanine or tryptophan. The order of the fields is V gene, clone size, J gene, D gene, CDR3 DNA, CDR3 protein. The D gene is left open where the match is weak. Rows may omit the clone size; those that give it use once, few, many or a size class.

TRBV4-1	NA	TRBJ2-1	NA	TGCGCCAGCAGTCGACAACCAAACTCCTACAATGAGCAGTTCTTC	CASSRQPNSYNEQFF
TRBV5-5	NA	TRBJ1-5	TRBD1	TGTGCCAGCAGCTTGCAGGGGGCGGGTCAGCCCCAGCATTTT	CASSLQGAGQPQHF
TRBV2	NA	TRBJ2-2	NA	TGTGCCAGCCGAGAGTCCGGGGAGCTGTTTTTT	CASRESGELFF
TRBV5-1	NA	TRBJ2-7	TRBD2	TGCGCCAGCAGCTTGGTGACTAGCCACTCCTACGAGCAGTACTTC	CASSLVTSHSYEQYF
TRBV15	once	TRBJ1-4	NA	TGTGCCACCAGCAGCTCCAGGACTAAGAATGAAAAACTGTTTTTT	CATSSSRTKNEKLFF
TRBV10-3	NA	TRBJ2-1	NA	TGTGCCATCAGTGAGTCACAGCTCAATGAGCAGTTCTTC	CAISESQLNEQFF
TRBV29-1	NA	TRBJ1-2	TRBD1	TGCAGCGTCTGGACAGGGGATGACACTCTTGGTGGCTACACCTTC	CSVWTGDDTLGGYTF
TRBV20-1	NA	TRBJ2-5	NA	TGCAGTGCTAGAGTCGGTGAGACCCAGTACTTC	CSARVGETQYF
TRBV6-5	NA	TRBJ2-7	NA	TGTGCCAGCAGTTACTCGAAACTAGCTACCCTCTACGAGCAGTACTTC	CASSYSKLATLYEQYF
TRBV19	NA	TRBJ2-3	NA	TGTGCCAGTAGTATTCGGAGAGATACGCAGTATTTT	CASSIRRDTQYF
TRBV5-1	NA	TRBJ1-3	TRBD1	TGCGCCAGCAGCCCCACCGACAGGGGCGGTGGAAACACCATATATTTT	CASSPTDRGGGNTIYF
TRBV5-4	NA	TRBJ1-5	NA	TGTGCCAGCAGCTTGGATGGGTGGGGGGGGCAGCCCCAGCATTTT	CASSLDGWGGQPQHF
TRBV7-9	NA	TRBJ1-4	TRBD1	TGTGCCAGCAGCCCCGGCGCCGGGACAGGGACTGAAAAACTGTTTTTT	CASSPGAGTGTEKLFF
TRBV11-2	NA	TRBJ2-2	TRBD2	TGTGCCAGCAGCCCTCGGGGTAGCGGGAGTGGAGTCGGGGAGCTGTTTTTT	CASSPRGSGSGVGELFF
TRBV7-2	NA	TRBJ2-2	NA	TGTGCCAGCAGCTCCTTTCGAGGCACCGGGGAGCTGTTTTTT	CASSSFRGTGELFF
TRBV7-2	NA	TRBJ2-1	TRBD2	TGTGCCAGCAGCCCCTCGCCGATAGCGGGGGGGCTCAATGAGCAGTTCTTC	CASSPSPIAGGLNEQFF
TRBV9	few	TRBJ1-3	TRBD1	TGTGCCAGCAGCGTCTTTACAGGGGGCGCTGGAAACACCATATATTTT	CASSVFTGGAGNTIYF
TRBV2	NA	TRBJ1-1	TRBD1	TGTGCCAGCAGGCGTCAGGGGGTAACTGAAGCTTTCTTT	CASRRQGVTEAFF
TRBV28	NA	TRBJ1-1	TRBD1	TGTGCCAGCAGTTTACCGGACAGGGGTTACCCCACTGAAGCTTTCTTT	CASSLPDRGYPTEAFF
TRBV5-1	NA	TRBJ2-2	TRBD2	TGCGCCAGCAGCTGGAGATTACCGGGACTAGCTCCACTCACCGGGGAGCTGTTTTTT	CASSWRLPGLAPLTGELFF
TRBV5-4	NA	TRBJ2-5	TRBD1	TGTGCCAGCAGCCCCGGGACAGACCAAGAGACCCAGTACTTC	CASSPGTDQETQYF
TRBV4-1	NA	TRBJ2-1	TRBD2	TGCGCCAGCAGCCGACGACTAGCCGGCCGCGCCTACAATGAGCAGTTCTTC	CASSRRLAGRAYNEQFF
TRBV18	NA	TRBJ1-2	TRBD1	TGTGCCAGCTCACCAATAACCCGGACAGGAGATGACACCTTC	CASSPITRTGDDTF
TRBV6-5	NA	TRBJ2-5	NA	TGTGCCAGCAGGGTGACTAGGCTGGGAGAGACCCAGTACTTC	CASRVTRLGETQYF
TRBV4-3	NA	TRBJ2-3	TRBD2	TGCGCCAGCAGCCCCGGCAGCCGGGGGGACACAGATACGCAGTATTTT	CASSPGSRGDTDTQYF
TRBV5-1	NA	TRBJ1-6	NA	TGCGCCAGCAGCGTGGACAGAAATAATTCACCCCTCCACTTT	CASSVDRNNSPLHF
TRBV11-2	NA	TRBJ1-1	NA	TGTGCCAGCAGCTTAGCGTTCGCGGGTGAAAAAGAAGCTTTCTTT	CASSLAFAGEKEAFF
TRBV4-2	few	TRBJ2-5	TRBD2	TGTGCCAGCAGCCAGGAGCGGGGGGGCCAAGAGACCCAGTACTTC	CASSQERGGQETQYF
TRBV2	NA	TRBJ2-4	TRBD1	TGTGCCACCGGTTGGGACAGCCTAAACATTCAGTACTTC	CATGWDSLNIQYF
TRBV5-1	NA	TRBJ1-2	TRBD1	TGCGCCAGCAGCTTGTCTACAGGGGGCCATGGCTACACCTTC	CASSLSTGGHGYTF
TRBV30	few	TRBJ1-4	NA	TGTGCCTGGAGTTTAGCAGGGTTTTCTAATGAAAAACTGTTTTTT	CAWSLAGFSNEKLFF
TRBV28	NA	TRBJ2-7	TRBD1	TGTGCCAGCAGCCCGGGACAGACAGACGAGCAGTACTTC	CASSPGQTDEQYF
TRBV5-1	NA	TRBJ1-2	NA	TGCGCCAGCAGCTTGAACCCGGCTAACTATGGCTACACCTTC	CASSLNPANYGYTF